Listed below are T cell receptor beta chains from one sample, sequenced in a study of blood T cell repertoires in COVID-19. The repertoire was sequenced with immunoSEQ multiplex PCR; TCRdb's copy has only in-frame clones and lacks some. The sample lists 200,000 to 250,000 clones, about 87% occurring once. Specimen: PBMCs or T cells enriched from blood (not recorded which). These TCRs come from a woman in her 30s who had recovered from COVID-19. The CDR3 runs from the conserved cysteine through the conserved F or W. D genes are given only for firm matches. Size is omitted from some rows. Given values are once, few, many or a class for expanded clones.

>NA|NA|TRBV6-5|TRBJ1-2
CASSYTSPPNYGYTF
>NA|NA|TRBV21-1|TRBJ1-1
CASSKGPTDMNTEAFF
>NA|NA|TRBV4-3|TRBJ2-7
CASSQDYRALDYEQYF
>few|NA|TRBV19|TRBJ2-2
CASSSQDRRSGELFF
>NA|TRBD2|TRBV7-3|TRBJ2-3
CASSARGRTSGRYTDTQYF
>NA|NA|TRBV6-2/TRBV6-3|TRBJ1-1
CASSPTGMTEAFF
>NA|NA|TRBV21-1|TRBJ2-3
CASSKARRPPTDTQYF
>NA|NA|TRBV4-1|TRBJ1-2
CASSQRTVNYGYTF
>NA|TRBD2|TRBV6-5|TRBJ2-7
CASSPTSGDYEQYF
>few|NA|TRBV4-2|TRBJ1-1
CASSRAGWVNTEAFF
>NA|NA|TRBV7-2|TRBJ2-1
CASKSRGGSSYNEQFF
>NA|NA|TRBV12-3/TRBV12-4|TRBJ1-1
CASSLVGRVEAFF
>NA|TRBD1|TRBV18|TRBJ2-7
CASSPPDRSYEQYF
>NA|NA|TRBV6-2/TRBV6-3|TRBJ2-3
CASSLSEAPTQYF
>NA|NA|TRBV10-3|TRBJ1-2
CAISEDSNYGYTF
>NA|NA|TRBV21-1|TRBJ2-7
CASSNREQYF
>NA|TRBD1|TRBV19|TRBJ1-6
CASSSRGNSYNSPLHF
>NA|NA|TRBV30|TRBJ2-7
CAWNPTRAGFEQYF
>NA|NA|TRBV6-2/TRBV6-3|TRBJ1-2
CASSARGGGYTF
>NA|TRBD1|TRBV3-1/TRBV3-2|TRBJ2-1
CASSQLGQGFNEQFF
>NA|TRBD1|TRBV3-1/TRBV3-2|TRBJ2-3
CASSQDLGRTGVLDTQYF
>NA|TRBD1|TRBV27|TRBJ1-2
CASSYGQGGYGYTF
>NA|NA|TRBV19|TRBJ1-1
CASTTFTIREVAFF
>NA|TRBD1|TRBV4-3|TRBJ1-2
CASSQGFTGGQNTSHTF
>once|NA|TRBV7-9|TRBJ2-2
CASSPQGSNTGELFF
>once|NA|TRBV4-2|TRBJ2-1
CASSQDSNSYNEQFF
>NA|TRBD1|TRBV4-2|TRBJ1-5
CASSQEDRGPRQPQHF
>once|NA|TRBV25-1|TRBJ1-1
CASSEGRNTEAFF
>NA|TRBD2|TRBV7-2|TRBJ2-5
CASRPTGTRGETQYF
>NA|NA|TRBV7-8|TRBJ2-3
CASGRVMRDTQYF
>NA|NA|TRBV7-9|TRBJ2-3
CASSPPQGYTDTQYF
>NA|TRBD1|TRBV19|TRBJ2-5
CASSTRTGSGTQYF
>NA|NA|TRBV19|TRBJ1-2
CASSIAIAGTLHGYTF
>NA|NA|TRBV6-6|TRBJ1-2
CASRDAKGVDYGYTF
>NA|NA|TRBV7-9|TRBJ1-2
CASSSLTLNYGYTF
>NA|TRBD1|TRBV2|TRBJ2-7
CASRLLTGQGSYEQYF
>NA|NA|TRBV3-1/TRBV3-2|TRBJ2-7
CASSYSYEQYF
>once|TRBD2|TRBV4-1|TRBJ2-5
CASSQRLAGANQETQYF
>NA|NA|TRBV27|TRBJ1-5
CASSARDQPQHF
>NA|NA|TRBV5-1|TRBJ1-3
CASSGDLGRGNTIYF